This T cell receptor beta chain was identified during a study of vaccination effects on CD4 cells after COVID-19. Findings and caveats of the study: A shortage of convalescent patients and an absence of early post-infection timepoints characterized the study. New vaccine-induced clones dominated convalescents' post-vaccine spike-reactive clones.

On this clone: Its cognate antigen is unknown.

With approximately ten days of culture completed, CD4+ T cells were isolated. Documented for the person is a PCR-confirmed SARS-CoV-2 infection occurring between March and December 2020. The cohort was immunized with two doses of either the BNT162b2 or mRNA-1273 vaccine. Replacing half the medium with IL-2 medium was done on days 3 and 7. Germline values: CDR1 ENHRY, CDR2 SYGVKD. The CDR3 is 14 amino acids. The junction had 11 bases not matched to a gene; V was cut back by 8 bases and J by 5 bases. Only in-frame clones appear in the TCRdb table, and some are missing; sequencing was by immunoSEQ multiplex PCR. This table has about 44,000 clones, around 76% appearing once.

This receptor was obtained from a human donor who had a prior SARS-CoV-2 infection. The specimen was CD4+ T cells from PBMCs cultured without peptide, collected after COVID-19 vaccination. The chain recombines TRBV10-3 with TRBJ2-5, with TRBD2 identical over 7 bases. In DNA, the CDR3 is TGTGCCATCGGAGCGGGGCAACCAGGGGAGACCCAGTACTTC. Protein: CAIGAGQPGETQYF.